This T cell receptor beta chain was identified during a study of blood T cell repertoires in COVID-19. Turning to the study itself: Samples taken during acute and convalescent COVID-19 were collected in the United States, Italy and Spain. T cells, B-cell-depleted T cells, or PBMCs provided the cDNA or gDNA that served as material.

V lost 3 bases to trimming and J lost 11 bases; unmatched junction nucleotides: 9. This CDR3 is 15 amino acids long. Germline V CDR1 and CDR2: LNHDA, SQIVND (reference sequence). Authors' methods: Nucleated cell number was recorded as an estimate derived from reference gene primer amplification. Assay used: immunoSEQ multiplex PCR; TCRdb lists only in-frame clones, some missing. V and J calls plus clone size are reproduced from that table; the DNA served to infer D and trimming. The table includes some 98,000 clones, around 82% detected once. This clone has a single count. The sequenced sample was peripheral blood. The receptor was derived from a man aged 70 or older with active or convalescent COVID-19. This chain uses TRBV19 with TRBJ1-4, with TRBD1 matching 10 bases. DNA for the CDR3: TGTGCCAGTAGTATCGAGGGGACAGGGGAGAGGAAACTGTTTTTT. Residues: CASSIEGTGERKLFF.